The next 30 T cell receptor beta chains were all read from a single sample in a study of blood T cell repertoires in COVID-19 (dated by TCRdb to the early 2020s). Preparation of the library involved the immunoSEQ multiplex PCR assay. Here the immuneACCESS table is served through TCRdb, limited to in-frame sequences with V and J called. Missing clones are a known gap in these copies; in checked studies unresolved V genes cover under half, and the rest lacks a known reason. This sample comprises about 150,000 clones, 89% of them detected only once. The ten largest clones add up to under 2% of the sample. Sequencing was done on a sample of peripheral blood. The receptors here all came from a human donor in a cohort sampled during active COVID-19.

In DNA form, the CDR3 reads TGTGCCAGCAGCCACCCTAGCGGGGGGTTCAATGAGCAGTTCTTC. Translation gives CASSHPSGGFNEQFF. J is TRBJ2-1 and V is TRBV7-3; TRBD2 agrees at 11 bases. After removal of 5 bases from V and 6 bases from J, the junction contained 6 bases not matched to a gene. The CDR3 runs 15 residues. Germline-derived CDR1 and CDR2 are SGHTA and FQGTGA.

The chain combines TRBV13 with TRBJ1-1, with D unresolved. Germline CDR1 reads PRHDT; CDR2 reads FYEKMQ (reference sequence). This CDR3 spans 13 amino acids. Trimming left V 2 bases short and J 8 bases short, with 12 bases between. The CDR3 DNA reads TGTGCCAGCAGCTTATGGGCAGCTAACGAAGCTTTCTTT. It encodes CASSLWAANEAFF.

The chain has TRBV12-3 or TRBV12-4 and TRBJ1-2; TRBD1 might be the D (6 bases). Trimming took off 3 bases at V and 2 bases at J, with 7 bases between the two ends. This CDR3 has 13 residues. DNA of the CDR3: TGTGCCAGCAGTTTTGGACAGAACTATGGCTACACCTTC. Protein: CASSFGQNYGYTF.

This chain uses TRBV9 with TRBJ1-6; 9 nucleotides match TRBD1. Germline trimming cut 3 bases from V and 0 bases from J; bases unmatched to any gene: 4. Germline assignment: CDR1 SGDLS and CDR2 YYNGEE. This CDR3 comprises 17 residues. CDR3 bases: TGTGCCAGCAGCGACGGACAGGGGCGCTCCTATAATTCACCCCTCCACTTT. It is translated as CASSDGQGRSYNSPLHF.

The chain uses TRBV9 and TRBJ2-3, with 8 bases aligning to TRBD2. The CDR3 contains 18 residues. CDR1 SGDLS and CDR2 YYNGEE come from the germline V gene. V dropped 0 bases and J dropped 5; count of bases not matched to a gene: 14. Written as DNA, the CDR3 is TGTGCCAGCAGCGTAGCGTTTTCGACTAGCGCGGGAATAGATACGCAGTATTTT. Protein product: CASSVAFSTSAGIDTQYF.

The chain links TRBV19 to TRBJ1-5, with D uncertain. Germline CDR1 is LNHDA and CDR2 is SQIVND (reference sequence). The ends were cut back, 7 bases at V and 6 bases at J, with 13 bases in the middle. The CDR3 totals 13 residues. Here the CDR3 reads CASTERRAQPQHF. The CDR3 bases are TGTGCCAGTACCGAAAGGAGGGCTCAGCCCCAGCATTTT. Drawing the rest from reference TRBV19 and TRBJ1-5, the complete variable domain is DGGITQSPKYLFRKEGQNVTLSCEQNLNHDAMYWYRQDPGQGLRLIYYSQIVNDFQKGDIAEGYSVSREKKESFPLTVTSAQKNPTAFYLCASTERRAQPQHFGDGTRLSIL.

This clone was observed once. This chain uses TRBV5-6 with TRBJ1-2; 7 nucleotides match TRBD1. The V segment lost 4 bases and the J segment 4 bases; nucleotides outside the gene matches: 13. The germline gives CDR1 SGHDT, CDR2 YYEEEE. This CDR3 region has 16 residues. As DNA, the CDR3 is TGTGCCAGCAGCCCTAAAATAGGACAGGCCGGCTATGGCTACACCTTC. Amino acids: CASSPKIGQAGYGYTF. Supplemented by reference TRBV5-6 and TRBJ1-2, the full variable domain reads DAGVTQSPTHLIKTRGQQVTLRCSPKSGHDTVSWYQQALGQGPQFIFQYYEEEERQRGNFPDRFSGHQFPNYSSELNVNALLLGDSALYLCASSPKIGQAGYGYTFGSGTRLTVV.

This chain uses TRBV19 with TRBJ2-3, with 7 bases aligning to TRBD2. Germline CDR1 and CDR2: LNHDA and SQIVND (reference sequence). The V segment lost 5 bases and the J segment 2 bases; nucleotides outside the gene matches: 1. The CDR3 runs to 13 residues. CDR3 bases: TGTGCCAGTAGTGCGGGGGTCACAGATACGCAGTATTTT. As protein: CASSAGVTDTQYF.

The chain links TRBV4-1 to TRBJ1-1, with unresolved D. Germline loops: CDR1 MGHRA, CDR2 YSYEKL. CDR3 length: 15 amino acids. V shed 0 bases and J shed 4 bases, with 12 bases lying between them. The CDR3 is CASSQDFRPTTEAFF. DNA for the CDR3: TGCGCCAGCAGCCAAGATTTCAGGCCGACCACTGAAGCTTTCTTT.

DNA of the CDR3: TGTGCCAGCAGCTTGGGTGGCAACCCCGATACGCAGTATTTT. Translated, it gives CASSLGGNPDTQYF. The chain employs TRBV5-6 and TRBJ2-3; D uncertain. V was shortened by 0 bases and J by 6 bases, with 11 bases between the two germline ends. CDR3 size: 14 residues. Germline V gene data show CDR1 as SGHDT and CDR2 as YYEEEE. Filled out from reference TRBV5-6 and TRBJ2-3, the complete variable domain reads DAGVTQSPTHLIKTRGQQVTLRCSPKSGHDTVSWYQQALGQGPQFIFQYYEEEERQRGNFPDRFSGHQFPNYSSELNVNALLLGDSALYLCASSLGGNPDTQYFGPGTRLTVL.

The chain recombines TRBV27 with TRBJ1-1, with D hard to call. The ends were cut back, 5 bases at V and 1 base at J, with 14 bases in the middle. The germline V gene has CDR1 MNHEY and CDR2 SMNVEV (reference sequence). This CDR3 spans 15 amino acids. The CDR3 DNA is TGTGCCAGCAGTCTCACCTGGGGAGGGAACACTGAAGCTTTCTTT. Amino acids: CASSLTWGGNTEAFF.

There are a few counts of this clone. V gene TRBV6-1 combines with J gene TRBJ2-7; 7 positions match TRBD1. V lost 3 bases, J lost 6 bases, and 11 bases stayed unmatched. Germline CDR1 and CDR2: MNHNS and SASEGT. The CDR3 totals 15 residues. The CDR3 loop is CASSEGIPGQTEQYF. The CDR3 bases are TGTGCCAGCAGTGAGGGTATCCCGGGACAGACCGAGCAGTACTTC.

The chain recombines TRBV2 with TRBJ2-1; 9 nucleotides agree with TRBD1. CDR1 and CDR2 from the germline V gene are SNHLY and FYNNEI. With 7 bases clipped from V and 7 bases from J, the junction kept 11 bases outside the gene matches. The CDR3 totals 15 residues. This chain's CDR3 is CASKWFGTGKNEQFF. Here the CDR3 DNA reads TGTGCCAGCAAATGGTTTGGGACAGGGAAAAATGAGCAGTTCTTC. The full variable domain, completed using reference TRBV2 and TRBJ2-1, is EPEVTQTPSHQVTQMGQEVILRCVPISNHLYFYWYRQILGQKVEFLVSFYNNEISEKSEIFDDQFSVERPDGSNFTLKIRSTKLEDSAMYFCASKWFGTGKNEQFFGPGTRLTVL.

The V and J genes are TRBV25-1 and TRBJ2-5, with 9 positions matching TRBD2. This CDR3 spans 14 amino acids. Trimming removed 3 bases from V and 4 bases from J; junction bases left unmatched: 3. Looked up from germline, CDR1 is MGHDK and CDR2 is SYGVNS. The CDR3 DNA reads TGTGCCAGCAGTGACTCACTAGCGGGAGAGACCCAGTACTTC. This encodes CASSDSLAGETQYF.

The CDR3 nucleotides read TGCAGTGGGGACATGGAGACAGGCTACACCTTC. This translates into CSGDMETGYTF. The V and J genes are TRBV20-1 and TRBJ1-2; D possibly corresponds to TRBD1 (6 bases). Germline V gives CDR1 DFQATT, CDR2 SNEGSKA (reference sequence). Trimming pared 7 bases from V and 8 bases from J, leaving 14 bases between. This CDR3 spans 11 amino acids.

This chain uses TRBV5-1 with TRBJ2-5; 7 nucleotides agree with TRBD2. CDR1 and CDR2 (germline): SGHRS, YFSETQ. V dropped 4 bases and J dropped 5; count of bases not matched to a gene: 8. This CDR3 is 14 amino acids long. The CDR3 loop is CASSQRTRSETQYF. The DNA for the CDR3 is TGCGCCAGCAGCCAAAGGACTAGGAGCGAGACCCAGTACTTC.

The chain joins TRBV5-1 to TRBJ2-2, with a weak D call TRBD1 (5 bases). The CDR3 has 14 amino acids. Trimming removed 4 bases from V and 6 bases from J, with 13 bases in between. Germline V gene data show CDR1 as SGHRS and CDR2 as YFSETQ. The DNA of the CDR3 is TGCGCCAGCAGCCTCTCAGGGTTCCCCGGGGAGCTGTTTTTT. Protein sequence: CASSLSGFPGELFF.

The J gene is TRBJ2-1, the V gene TRBV19; TRBD2 matches 8 bases. V was pared by 5 bases and J by 0 bases, with 3 bases of the junction left unmatched. Per germline, CDR1 LNHDA and CDR2 SQIVND (reference sequence). The CDR3 extends over 15 amino acids. The CDR3 loop is CASSRGGLSYNEQFF. The CDR3 coding sequence is TGTGCCAGTAGTCGGGGGGGCCTCTCCTACAATGAGCAGTTCTTC.

The rearrangement uses TRBV9 and TRBJ2-1; 10 nucleotides align to TRBD2. With 5 bases clipped from V and 4 bases from J, the junction kept 3 bases outside the gene matches. Germline CDR1 SGDLS, CDR2 YYNGEE. CDR3 length equals 14 residues. In nucleotides, the CDR3 is TGTGCCAGCAGTCTTAGCGGGGGGTACAATGAGCAGTTCTTC. This codes for CASSLSGGYNEQFF.

The chain recombines TRBV7-7 with TRBJ2-5; 10 bases align to TRBD1. V was clipped by 4 bases and J by 0 bases; unmatched bases: 2. Per germline, CDR1 SSHAT and CDR2 FNYEAQ (reference sequence). The CDR3 runs 15 residues. CDR3 sequence: CASSSGQGNQETQYF. CDR3 nucleotide sequence: TGTGCCAGCAGCTCGGGACAGGGGAACCAAGAGACCCAGTACTTC.

The chain combines TRBV13 with TRBJ1-2; 10 positions match TRBD1. Germline V gene data show CDR1 as PRHDT and CDR2 as FYEKMQ (reference sequence). The CDR3 spans 15 residues. Trimming cost V 5 bases and J 4 bases; bases outside gene matches: 7. CDR3 DNA sequence: TGTGCCAGCAGCGAGCGACAGGGGGCAGGCTATGGCTACACCTTC. This codes for CASSERQGAGYGYTF.

The chain uses TRBV6-5 and TRBJ1-6, with 8 nucleotides matching TRBD1. The CDR3 is 14 residues long. V lost 6 bases to trimming and J lost 2 bases; unmatched junction nucleotides: 0. Germline CDR1 reads MNHEY; CDR2 reads SVGAGI. The CDR3 coding sequence is TGTGCCAGCAGGGACAGGGCCTATAATTCACCCCTCCACTTT. Protein: CASRDRAYNSPLHF.

This clone was seen a handful of times. The V and J genes are TRBV5-1 and TRBJ2-7; D may be TRBD2 (5 bases). Germline values: CDR1 SGHRS, CDR2 YFSETQ. The CDR3 has 16 amino acids. The V end lost 0 bases, the J end lost 2 bases, and 15 bases lay between the germline ends. Here the CDR3 DNA reads TGCGCCAGCAGCTTGGGAGGACTTGAAATTACCTACGAGCAGTACTTC. Its translation is CASSLGGLEITYEQYF.

The genes are TRBV9 and TRBJ2-1; weak D call: TRBD1 (6 bases). Germline assignment: CDR1 SGDLS and CDR2 YYNGEE. The germline V and J ends were trimmed by 5 bases and 6 bases, with 15 bases remaining between them. This CDR3 comprises 14 residues. CDR3: CASSPGVLGNEQFF. CDR3 sequence (DNA): TGTGCCAGCAGTCCAGGGGTCCTGGGCAATGAGCAGTTCTTC.

The chain combines TRBV4-1 with TRBJ1-2; D is unresolved. The CDR3 runs 15 residues. The V gene lost 1 base and the J gene lost 4 bases, with 13 bases spanning the gap. Per germline, CDR1 MGHRA and CDR2 YSYEKL. CDR3: CASSQVATERYGYTF. The DNA of the CDR3 is TGCGCCAGCAGCCAAGTGGCCACGGAGCGCTATGGCTACACCTTC.

This clone occurred once. V usage is TRBV7-8 and J usage is TRBJ2-7, with D perhaps matching TRBD1 (6 bases). This CDR3 spans 14 amino acids. Trimming took off 5 bases at V and 3 bases at J, with 14 bases between the two ends. Germline lookup yields CDR1 SGHVS and CDR2 FQNEAQ. The CDR3 DNA reads as TGTGCCAGCAGCCAATTAGGACAGTTCTACGAGCAGTACTTC. Translating it yields CASSQLGQFYEQYF.

The chain carries TRBV9 and TRBJ2-7, with TRBD2 identical over 7 bases. CDR1 SGDLS and CDR2 YYNGEE come from the germline V gene. The CDR3 totals 14 residues. The trim removed 3 bases at V and 5 bases at J, leaving 8 bases unmatched. This CDR3 is CASSAGGTQNEQYF. The CDR3 region has the DNA TGTGCCAGCAGCGCCGGGGGGACTCAAAACGAGCAGTACTTC.

The CDR3 region is CASRATGNTEAFF. For the CDR3, the DNA is TGTGCCAGCAGAGCTACAGGGAACACTGAAGCTTTCTTT. V is TRBV2 and J is TRBJ1-1, with TRBD1 as a possible D gene (5 bases). The V end lost 6 bases, the J end lost 1 base, and 9 bases lay between the germline ends. CDR1 is SNHLY, CDR2 FYNNEI, per germline. The CDR3 is 13 residues long.

This clone was picked up one time. The chain employs TRBV27 and TRBJ2-3; 10 nucleotides line up with TRBD2. This CDR3 region has 16 residues. The V segment lost 6 bases and the J segment 4 bases; nucleotides outside the gene matches: 10. Germline V CDR1 and CDR2: MNHEY, SMNVEV (reference sequence). The chain's CDR3 is CASSYILAGVADTQYF. In DNA, the CDR3 is TGTGCCAGCAGCTACATCCTAGCGGGGGTGGCAGATACGCAGTATTTT.

For the CDR3, the DNA is TGCAGCGTTGATGTGGGACAGAAAATGAACACTGAAGCTTTCTTT. Protein: CSVDVGQKMNTEAFF. The chain couples TRBV29-1 to TRBJ1-1; 7 bases match TRBD1. Looked up from germline, CDR1 is SQVTM and CDR2 is ANQGSEA. V was pared by 3 bases and J by 0 bases, with 7 bases of the junction left unmatched. The CDR3 is made up of 15 amino acids.